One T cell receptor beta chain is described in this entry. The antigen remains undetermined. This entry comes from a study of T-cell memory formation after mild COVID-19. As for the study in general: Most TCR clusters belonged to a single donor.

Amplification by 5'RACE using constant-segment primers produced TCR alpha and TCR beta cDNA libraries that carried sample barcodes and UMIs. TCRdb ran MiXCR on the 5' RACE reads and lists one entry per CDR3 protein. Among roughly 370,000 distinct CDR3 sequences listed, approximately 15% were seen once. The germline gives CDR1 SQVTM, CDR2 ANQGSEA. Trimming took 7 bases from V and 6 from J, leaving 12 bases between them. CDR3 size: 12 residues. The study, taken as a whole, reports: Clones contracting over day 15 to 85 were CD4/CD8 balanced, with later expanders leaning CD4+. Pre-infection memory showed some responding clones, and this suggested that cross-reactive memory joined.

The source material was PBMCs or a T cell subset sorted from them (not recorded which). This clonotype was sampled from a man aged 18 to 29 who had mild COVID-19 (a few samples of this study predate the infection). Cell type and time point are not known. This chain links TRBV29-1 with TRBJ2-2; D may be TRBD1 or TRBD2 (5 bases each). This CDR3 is CSATGAAGELFF. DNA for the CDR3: TGCAGCGCTACCGGGGCGGCCGGGGAGCTGTTTTTT.